This T cell receptor beta chain came from a study of blood T cell repertoires in COVID-19. Study information: Both acute and convalescent COVID-19 samples were obtained from the United States, Italy and Spain. PBMCs, B-cell-depleted T cells, or T cells provided the cDNA or gDNA that made up the material.

This CDR3 is 13 amino acids long. Germline trimming cut 4 bases from V and 7 bases from J; bases unmatched to any gene: 6. Per the germline V gene, CDR1 is SEHNR and CDR2 is FQNEAQ (reference sequence). In the source study's methods: Estimation of nucleated cell counts relied on the amplification of reference gene primers. Sequencing used immunoSEQ multiplex PCR; TCRdb keeps in-frame clones, though not all of them. The DNA gave D and trimming, while V, J and clone size come from that table. The sample records a few hundred thousand clones, 85% to 90% being singletons. Patients of the Seattle cohort, enrolled during active infection, were followed longitudinally.

The sample taken for sequencing was peripheral blood. This chain links TRBV7-9 with TRBJ1-1, with TRBD1 identical over 7 bases. The receptor comes from a man aged 18 to 30 with COVID-19, enrolled during active disease. CDR3 loop: CASSSRGWDEAFF. The CDR3 nucleotides read TGTGCCAGCAGCTCCAGGGGGTGGGATGAAGCTTTCTTT.